What follows are 18 T cell receptor beta chains derived from one specimen sequenced in a study of blood T cells in healthy people across ages. Primed by a sample-barcoded 5' primer and a J-beta primer mix, a second PCR proceeded for roughly 6 to 12 cycles. TCRdb ran MiXCR on the 5' RACE reads and lists one entry per CDR3 protein. The sample lists around 1,500,000 distinct CDR3 sequences, roughly 30% occurring once. The sample was blood. The receptors stem from a woman between 25 and 40 years old in good health.

To note about this clonotype: Its ends do not fully match the called genes, so a read error is possible. The V and J genes are TRBV3-1 and TRBJ2-5; D may correspond to TRBD1 or TRBD2 (6 bases each). The germline V gene encodes CDR1 LGHDT and CDR2 YNNKEL (reference sequence). The CDR3 consists of 14 residues. For the CDR3, the DNA is TGTGCCAACAGCCAAGGGGGGCTAGTCAATGAGCAGTACTTC. Translating it yields CANSQGGLVNEQYF.

V is TRBV5-1 and J is TRBJ2-1; 8 positions agree with TRBD1. Losses at the gene ends were 4 bases for V and 6 bases for J; bases not matched to a gene: 15. This CDR3 comprises 17 residues. The germline V gene has CDR1 SGHRS and CDR2 YFSETQ. In DNA, the CDR3 is TGCGCCAGCAGCCTAACGCCTCAGGGGGCTTTAAGCAATGAGCAGTTCTTC. This sequence encodes CASSLTPQGALSNEQFF.

Turning to this clonotype: With a much larger clone just one base away, this may be a read error. The chain joins TRBV5-6 to TRBJ2-6; a weak D match, TRBD1 (5 bases). The CDR3 has 16 residues. Germline CDR1 and CDR2: SGHDT and YYEEEE. The CDR3 loop reads CASRGITSSGADVLTF. The CDR3, as DNA: TGTGCCAGCAGGGGGATCACAAGCTCTGGGGCCGACGTCCTGACTTTC.

This clonotype was seen at least ten times. With a much larger clone just one base away, this may be a read error. The chain has TRBV7-3 and TRBJ2-1, with 8 bases identical to TRBD2. Germline-derived CDR1 and CDR2 are SGHTA and FQGTGA. The CDR3 is 15 amino acids. V was clipped by 1 base and J by 8 bases; unmatched bases: 7. This CDR3 reads CASSLRGLGGDEQFF. The CDR3, as DNA: TGTGCCAGCAGCTTAAGGGGACTAGGAGGCGATGAGCAGTTCTTC.

The chain couples TRBV7-3 to TRBJ2-4, with D possibly TRBD1 on 6 matching bases. The CDR3 totals 15 residues. V dropped 4 bases and J dropped 13 bases, with 23 bases sitting between them. Germline V gives CDR1 SGHTA, CDR2 FQGTGA. CDR3 loop: CASSSSGATFNEQYF. DNA for the CDR3: TGTGCCAGCAGCTCCTCAGGGGCTACCTTTAATGAGCAGTACTTC.

The gene calls are TRBV15 and TRBJ1-5; D remains ambiguous. V was pared by 1 base and J by 6 bases, with 10 bases between. The germline V gene has CDR1 LNHNV and CDR2 YYDKDF (reference sequence). CDR3 length: 14 residues. In nucleotides, the CDR3 is TGTGCCACCAGCAGAGGGCAGTACGGTCAGCCCCAGCATTTT. Protein: CATSRGQYGQPQHF.

V and J are TRBV6-1 and TRBJ1-5; tentative D call: TRBD1 (5 bases). Per the germline V gene, CDR1 is MNHNS and CDR2 is SASEGT. The CDR3 length is 13 residues. V was trimmed by 8 bases and J by 0 bases, leaving 8 bases between them. The DNA for the CDR3 is TGTGCCAGCGGGACGTATAGCAATCAGCCCCAGCATTTT. Translated, it gives CASGTYSNQPQHF.

The V and J genes are TRBV30 and TRBJ2-4; D unresolved. The germline V gene encodes CDR1 GTSNPN and CDR2 SVGIG (reference sequence). The CDR3 loop spans 12 amino acids. Deletions cut 0 bases from V and 7 bases from J, with 7 bases between. CDR3 in DNA: TGTGCCTGGAGTGTCGGAGAGAACATTCAGTACTTC. Translating gives CAWSVGENIQYF.

This clonotype occurred many times. This may arise from a read error, as a much more abundant clone is one base away. The chain combines TRBV20-1 with TRBJ1-2; 7 positions match TRBD1. There are 12 residues in the CDR3. Germline V gene lookup returns CDR1 DFQATT and CDR2 SNEGSKA (reference sequence). The CDR3 protein is CRAGGQNSGYTF. The CDR3 DNA sequence: TGCAGGGCGGGGGGACAGAATAGCGGCTACACCTTC.

This clonotype was observed a few times. V and J are TRBV5-1 and TRBJ1-2, with 9 nucleotides matching TRBD1. CDR1 SGHRS and CDR2 YFSETQ come from the germline V gene. This CDR3 is built from 15 residues. Losses at the gene ends were 2 bases for V and 8 bases for J; bases not matched to a gene: 10. The CDR3 DNA reads as TGCGCCAGCAGCTTAACAGGGGGCGACCCCTGGGGCTACACCTTC. Amino acid sequence: CASSLTGGDPWGYTF. The variable domain in full, completed from reference TRBV5-1 and TRBJ1-2, reads KAGVTQTPRYLIKTRGQQVTLSCSPISGHRSVSWYQQTPGQGLQFLFEYFSETQRNKGNFPGRFSGRQFSNSRSEMNVSTLELGDSALYLCASSLTGGDPWGYTFGSGTRLTVV.

This clonotype was seen ten or more times. The CDR3 DNA reads TGTGCCAGCAGCTTCCCAGACTCTGCGGAGCAGTACTTC. Translated: CASSFPDSAEQYF. The genes are TRBV28 and TRBJ2-5; no clear D. Germline V lookup: CDR1 MDHEN, CDR2 SYDVKM. Trimming pared 6 bases from V and 11 bases from J, leaving 19 bases between. CDR3 length equals 13 residues.

This clonotype was seen only a few times. This chain links TRBV10-2 with TRBJ2-6; D not resolved. Trimming removed 0 bases from V and 2 bases from J, with 8 bases in between. There are 16 residues in the CDR3. Germline V lookup: CDR1 WSHSY, CDR2 SAAADI. The CDR3 nucleotides read TGCGCCAGCAGTGAGTCGAGGCAGACTGGGGCCAACGTCCTGACTTTC. This translates into CASSESRQTGANVLTF.

The chain links TRBV30 to TRBJ1-6; TRBD1 is a possible D gene (5 bases). The CDR3 sequence is 15 residues long. CDR1 is GTSNPN and CDR2 is SVGIG in the germline V gene (reference sequence). Between the trimmed V and J ends, which lost 0 bases and 6 bases, there was a span of 12 bases. The CDR3 sequence is CAWSVRGRFNSPLHF. The CDR3 DNA sequence: TGTGCCTGGAGTGTACGGGGGAGATTTAATTCACCCCTCCACTTT.

This clonotype was counted at least ten times. The rearrangement uses TRBV20-1 and TRBJ2-5; D possibly corresponds to TRBD2 (7 bases). V shed 2 bases and J shed 2 bases, with 12 bases lying between them. This CDR3 region has 14 residues. Germline CDR1 and CDR2: DFQATT and SNEGSKA (reference sequence). In DNA form, the CDR3 reads TGCAGTGCTAGAATGGCGGGGGCACAAGAGACCCAGTACTTC. Protein sequence: CSARMAGAQETQYF.

This clonotype was observed a single time. The chain joins TRBV14 to TRBJ1-6; the D is unclear. Germline CDR1 is SGHDN and CDR2 is FVKESK. The CDR3 totals 13 residues. V lost 0 bases and J lost 8, with 5 bases in between. The CDR3 spells CASSQDIDSPLHF. CDR3 bases: TGTGCCAGCAGCCAAGATATAGATTCACCCCTCCACTTT. The variable domain in full, with the rest retrieved from reference TRBV14 and TRBJ1-6, is EAGVTQFPSHSVIEKGQTVTLRCDPISGHDNLYWYRRVMGKEIKFLLHFVKESKQDESGMPNNRFLAERTGGTYSTLKVQPAELEDSGVYFCASSQDIDSPLHFGNGTRLTVT.

This clonotype was found a few times. The rearrangement joins TRBV25-1 to TRBJ2-7, with D unresolved. The CDR3 length is 13 residues. Germline V gives CDR1 MGHDK, CDR2 SYGVNS. V was cut by 5 bases and J by 7 bases, with 15 bases left in between. The chain's CDR3 is CASSPQPPVEQYF. The DNA for the CDR3 is TGTGCCAGCAGTCCACAGCCGCCCGTAGAGCAGTACTTC.

V gene TRBV6-2 or TRBV6-3 combines with J gene TRBJ2-1; TRBD1 matches 8 bases. CDR3 length: 15 residues. Germline CDR1 and CDR2: MNHEY and SVGEGT. The V segment lost 0 bases and the J segment 4 bases; nucleotides outside the gene matches: 2. CDR3 nucleotides: TGTGCCAGCAGTTACTCGGACAGGGCTTACAATGAGCAGTTCTTC. The encoded protein is CASSYSDRAYNEQFF.

This clonotype showed up many times. CDR3 loop: CASSPTGLEGPNEQFF. Here the CDR3 DNA reads TGTGCCAGCAGCCCCACCGGACTAGAGGGTCCCAATGAGCAGTTCTTC. The chain uses TRBV7-3 and TRBJ2-1, with 7 positions matching TRBD2. The CDR3 length is 16 residues. The germline V gene encodes CDR1 SGHTA and CDR2 FQGTGA. Trimming at V came to 5 bases and at J to 6 bases, leaving 13 bases not matched to a gene.